Listed below are T cell receptor beta chains from one sample, sequenced in a study of EBV T-cell therapy then PD-1 blockade in nasopharyngeal carcinoma. The table came from immunoSEQ multiplex PCR; TCRdb's copy has only in-frame clones and leaves some out. The data contain more than 11,000 clones, approximately 80% of them seen just once; the ten biggest clones take up about 32%. Their recognized antigens are unknown. The starting material was CD8+ T cells from blood, obtained at approximately day 100 from a patient whose treatment included autologous EBV-specific T cells and nivolumab. The receptors shown here come from a man in his forties with nasopharyngeal carcinoma. Each CDR3 is given with its conserved first and last residue. A D gene is named only where the DNA matches it firmly. Expanded clones get a size class; other rows say once, few or many, or leave the size out.

abundance,v_gene,j_gene,d_gene,CDR3aa,CDR3nt
-,TRBV12-3/TRBV12-4,TRBJ2-1,TRBD2,CASGWTSGQFF,TGTGCCAGCGGTTGGACTAGCGGCCAGTTCTTC
-,TRBV9,TRBJ2-1,TRBD2,CASSASGGSYNEQFF,TGTGCCAGCAGCGCCAGCGGGGGATCCTACAATGAGCAGTTCTTC
-,TRBV28,TRBJ2-4,TRBD1,CASSPWTGSNIQYF,TGTGCCAGCAGTCCTTGGACAGGGAGTAACATTCAGTACTTC
-,TRBV11-3,TRBJ2-2,TRBD1,CASSSLGTDNTGELFF,TGTGCCAGCAGCTCGCTAGGGACAGACAACACCGGGGAGCTGTTTTTT
-,TRBV27,TRBJ2-7,TRBD1,CASSLGQGAYEQYF,TGTGCCAGCAGTTTAGGACAGGGGGCCTACGAGCAGTACTTC
-,TRBV5-6,TRBJ2-7,-,CASSFGGVTYEQYF,TGTGCCAGCAGCTTCGGAGGGGTTACCTACGAGCAGTACTTC
-,TRBV30,TRBJ2-7,TRBD2,CAWSDEGLAGGYEQYF,TGTGCCTGGAGTGACGAGGGACTAGCGGGGGGATACGAGCAGTACTTC
-,TRBV5-6,TRBJ1-4,-,CASSLWGAGEKLFF,TGTGCCAGCAGCTTGTGGGGGGCAGGGGAAAAACTGTTTTTT
-,TRBV2,TRBJ2-2,-,CASSERTSITGELFF,TGTGCCAGCAGTGAAAGGACATCTATCACCGGGGAGCTGTTTTTT
-,TRBV24-1,TRBJ2-5,-,CATSDLTRETQYF,TGTGCCACCAGTGATTTGACCAGGGAAACCCAGTACTTC
medium-sized,TRBV28,TRBJ1-4,-,CASSYEQGLGEKLFF,TGTGCCAGCAGTTATGAACAGGGACTTGGAGAAAAACTGTTTTTT
-,TRBV7-2,TRBJ1-1,-,CASSLPGEGGPEAFF,TGTGCCAGCAGCTTACCCGGGGAGGGAGGGCCTGAAGCTTTCTTT
-,TRBV15,TRBJ2-7,TRBD1,CATSVSRQGAYEQYF,TGTGCCACCAGCGTAAGCAGACAGGGGGCCTACGAGCAGTACTTC
-,TRBV28,TRBJ1-2,-,CASSLTNNYGYTF,TGTGCCAGCAGTCTGACAAATAACTATGGCTACACCTTC
-,TRBV4-3,TRBJ1-2,-,CASSQVVRTGGPIGDGYTF,TGCGCCAGCAGCCAAGTTGTGAGGACGGGGGGACCTATTGGGGATGGCTACACCTTC
-,TRBV9,TRBJ2-1,-,CASSVVGGANNEQFF,TGTGCCAGCAGCGTAGTAGGCGGGGCGAACAATGAGCAGTTCTTC
-,TRBV7-9,TRBJ2-2,TRBD1,CASSGGTALNTGELFF,TGTGCCAGCAGCGGTGGGACAGCCCTAAACACCGGGGAGCTGTTTTTT
few,TRBV9,TRBJ2-1,-,CASSVDGIDYNEQFF,TGTGCCAGCAGCGTAGATGGCATCGACTACAATGAGCAGTTCTTC
-,TRBV7-9,TRBJ2-7,-,CASRGDTFYEQYF,TGTGCCAGCAGGGGGGACACCTTCTACGAGCAGTACTTC
-,TRBV5-5,TRBJ2-1,-,CASSLYTLSYNEQFF,TGTGCCAGCAGCTTATATACTCTCTCCTACAATGAGCAGTTCTTC
-,TRBV6-1,TRBJ1-4,-,CASSSLNEGREKLFF,TGTGCCAGCAGTTCCCTGAATGAGGGACGTGAAAAACTGTTTTTT
-,TRBV4-3,TRBJ2-7,TRBD2,CASSQGAGGTTYEQYF,TGCGCCAGCAGCCAAGGGGCGGGGGGAACTACCTACGAGCAGTACTTC
-,TRBV15,TRBJ1-4,TRBD1,CATSGGTGALELFF,TGTGCCACCAGCGGCGGGACAGGGGCTCTAGAACTGTTTTTT
-,TRBV5-1,TRBJ2-5,-,CASSADGGPQETQYF,TGCGCCAGCAGCGCCGACGGGGGTCCCCAGGAGACCCAGTACTTC
-,TRBV5-1,TRBJ2-3,TRBD2,CASRGSGALTDTQYF,TGCGCCAGCAGGGGGAGCGGGGCGCTCACAGATACGCAGTATTTT
-,TRBV19,TRBJ1-5,-,CASSMGHSNQPQHF,TGTGCCAGTAGTATGGGGCATAGCAATCAGCCCCAGCATTTT
few,TRBV6-5,TRBJ1-6,TRBD1,CASSYMGQGNSPLHF,TGTGCCAGCAGTTACATGGGACAGGGCAATTCACCCCTCCACTTT
-,TRBV6-4,TRBJ2-2,-,CASSEGGGSEPGELFF,TGTGCCAGCAGTGAGGGCGGAGGGAGTGAGCCCGGGGAGCTGTTTTTT
-,TRBV4-1,TRBJ1-2,-,CASSPNSGVSYGYTF,TGCGCCAGCAGCCCGAATTCAGGCGTCAGTTATGGCTACACCTTC
-,TRBV24-1,TRBJ2-1,-,CATSGRLGGGGEQFF,TGTGCCACCAGTGGCCGACTAGGGGGAGGGGGAGAGCAGTTCTTC
-,TRBV5-4,TRBJ2-5,-,CASSSSRTQYF,TGTGCCAGCAGCTCAAGCAGGACCCAGTACTTC
-,TRBV27,TRBJ2-1,TRBD1,CASSPAGTGYPQFF,TGTGCCAGCAGTCCCGCGGGGACAGGGTACCCCCAGTTCTTC
-,TRBV4-3,TRBJ1-6,-,CASSPIRVGLAHSPLHF,TGCGCCAGCAGCCCCATCAGGGTCGGGCTGGCTCATTCACCCCTCCACTTT
-,TRBV2,TRBJ1-6,-,CASSSTPEAGALYNSPLHF,TGTGCCAGCAGCTCAACACCCGAGGCAGGGGCTCTCTATAATTCACCCCTCCACTTT
-,TRBV19,TRBJ2-5,TRBD2,CASSPGGGGVETQYF,TGTGCCAGTAGTCCTGGGGGGGGAGGCGTCGAGACCCAGTACTTC
-,TRBV9,TRBJ2-7,TRBD2,CASSGLAGGRPNEQYF,TGTGCCAGCAGCGGACTAGCGGGGGGCCGCCCTAACGAGCAGTACTTC